These 9 T cell receptor beta chains share one sample of origin, sequenced in a study of cytomegalovirus exposure and HLA in healthy donors. It was with 60 Vbeta and 13 Jbeta primers that the PCR ran. The protocol was immunoSEQ multiplex PCR, while the TCRdb copy is restricted to in-frame clones and leaves out a portion. The profile shows about 150,000 clones, roughly 10% of them singletons. Sequencing used PBMCs. Receptors were obtained from a male donor in good health and CMV-seronegative.

The genes are TRBV28 and TRBJ2-3, with 10 bases fitting TRBD2. The CDR3 length is 16 residues. V shed 2 bases, J shed 4 bases, and the junction held 6 bases outside the gene matches. Looked up from germline, CDR1 is MDHEN and CDR2 is SYDVKM. The CDR3 sequence: CASSLILAGDADTQYF. CDR3 coding DNA: TGTGCCAGCAGTTTAATCCTAGCGGGAGACGCAGATACGCAGTATTTT.

This clone came up a few times. The genes are TRBV7-9 and TRBJ2-1, with 10 bases that match TRBD1. This CDR3 has 14 residues. The J segment lost 6 bases and the V segment lost 4 bases, leaving 3 bases of the junction unmatched. Germline loops: CDR1 SEHNR, CDR2 FQNEAQ (reference sequence). The CDR3 DNA follows: TGTGCCAGCAGCTCTCGGACAGGGGGCAATGAGCAGTTCTTC. Protein: CASSSRTGGNEQFF. Full variable domain (outside the CDR3, taken from reference TRBV7-9 and TRBJ2-1): DTGVSQNPRHKITKRGQNVTFRCDPISEHNRLYWYRQTLGQGPEFLTYFQNEAQLEKSRLLSDRFSAERPKGSFSTLEIQRTEQGDSAMYLCASSSRTGGNEQFFGPGTRLTVL.

This clone has more than one count but fewer than ten. This rearrangement joins TRBV5-1 to TRBJ1-1, with D possibly matching TRBD1 (6 bases). Germline values: CDR1 SGHRS, CDR2 YFSETQ. Trimming pared 0 bases from V and 0 bases from J, leaving 15 bases between. The CDR3 has 17 residues. CDR3 residues: CASSLVGGGRVNTEAFF. In DNA form, the CDR3 reads TGCGCCAGCAGCTTGGTTGGGGGCGGAAGGGTGAACACTGAAGCTTTCTTT.

This chain connects TRBV27 to TRBJ1-4, with 7 bases that match TRBD1. CDR3 size: 15 residues. Germline V CDR1 and CDR2: MNHEY, SMNVEV (reference sequence). V lost 5 bases, J lost 4 bases, and 7 bases stayed unmatched. The CDR3 loop reads CASSPRGAGNEKLFF. The CDR3 DNA reads as TGTGCCAGCAGTCCCAGGGGGGCCGGTAATGAAAAACTGTTTTTT.

In its sample, this clone was seen a few times. CDR3 sequence: CASSLDQTGANTGELFF. The DNA for the CDR3 is TGTGCCAGCAGCTTAGACCAGACAGGGGCTAACACCGGGGAGCTGTTTTTT. The chain is built from TRBV7-9 and TRBJ2-2, with TRBD1 matching over 8 bases. Trimming cost V 1 base and J 2 bases; bases outside gene matches: 6. The CDR3 spans 17 residues. In germline, CDR1 is SEHNR, CDR2 FQNEAQ (reference sequence). The whole variable domain, filled in from reference TRBV7-9 and TRBJ2-2, reads DTGVSQNPRHKITKRGQNVTFRCDPISEHNRLYWYRQTLGQGPEFLTYFQNEAQLEKSRLLSDRFSAERPKGSFSTLEIQRTEQGDSAMYLCASSLDQTGANTGELFFGEGSRLTVL.

This clone was picked up a small number of times. The DNA for the CDR3 is TGCGCCAGCAGCCAGGACATAGCGGGCGTCTCCTACGAGCAGTACTTC. Its translation is CASSQDIAGVSYEQYF. The chain recombines TRBV4-3 with TRBJ2-7, with 7 bases fitting TRBD2. Trimming cost V 3 bases and J 0 bases; bases outside gene matches: 8. The length of the CDR3 is 16 residues. CDR1 is LGHNA and CDR2 is YSLEER in the germline V gene.

V is TRBV11-2 and J is TRBJ2-5, with 8 bases identical to TRBD2. The V and J ends lost 1 base and 5 bases, in that order; junction bases with no gene match: 12. The CDR3 runs 17 residues. CDR1 and CDR2 (germline): SGHAT, FQNNGV. The CDR3 nucleotides read TGTGCCAGCAGCTTAGGGCCAAGAAGCGGGAGCTGGGAGACCCAGTACTTC. Amino acid sequence: CASSLGPRSGSWETQYF.

This clone was recorded a few times. The chain has TRBV19 and TRBJ1-4, with TRBD1 matching over 7 bases. The V gene end was trimmed by 5 bases and the J gene end by 7 bases; junction bases not matched to a gene: 13. The germline gives CDR1 LNHDA, CDR2 SQIVND (reference sequence). CDR3 length equals 16 residues. The CDR3 reads CASSSFSRDRSEKLFF. The DNA of the CDR3 is TGTGCCAGTAGTTCCTTTTCCCGGGACAGAAGTGAAAAACTGTTTTTT.

This chain links TRBV6-5 with TRBJ1-2, with D perhaps matching TRBD1 (6 bases). Germline CDR1 is MNHEY and CDR2 is SVGAGI. This CDR3 comprises 15 residues. Trimming left V 5 bases short and J 6 bases short, with 19 bases between. For the CDR3, the DNA is TGTGCCAGCAGTCATATAATAACAGGGTTGGATGGCTACACCTTC. Amino acids: CASSHIITGLDGYTF.